Below are 5 T cell receptor beta chains sequenced from a single sample in a study of blood T cells in healthy people across ages. Through a sample-barcoded 5' primer and a J-beta primer mix, a second PCR was run for roughly 7 to 12 cycles. Via MiXCR, TCRdb re-called the 5' RACE reads, giving one row per CDR3 protein. This table holds roughly 500,000 distinct CDR3 sequences, roughly a quarter found once. The sample consisted of blood. The origin of the receptors is a woman aged 65 to 85 in good health.

The CDR3 coding sequence is TGTGCCAGCAGCCCTCAGGCGGGGACATCTGGGTCACCCCTCCACTTT. It encodes CASSPQAGTSGSPLHF. The rearrangement uses TRBV7-2 and TRBJ1-6; TRBD1 might be the D (6 bases). The CDR3 sequence is 16 residues long. Germline V CDR1 and CDR2: SGHTA, FQGNSA. V was trimmed by 5 bases and J by 10 bases, leaving 21 bases between them.

This clonotype was counted a few times. The chain employs TRBV18 and TRBJ2-1; D not certain. This CDR3 has 16 amino acids. Trimming stripped 6 bases from V and 1 base from J, with 16 bases between. Germline V gene sequence: CDR1 KGHSH, CDR2 LQKENI. CDR3 amino acids: CASSPVSSGSYNEQFF. CDR3 DNA sequence: TGTGCCAGCTCCCCGGTGTCCTCCGGTTCCTACAATGAGCAGTTCTTC.

The rearrangement uses TRBV20-1 and TRBJ2-1; possible D gene TRBD1, 6 bases. Germline V gene data show CDR1 as DFQATT and CDR2 as SNEGSKA (reference sequence). Between the trimmed V and J ends, which lost 1 base and 0 bases, there was a span of 19 bases. The CDR3 has 18 residues. The CDR3 coding sequence is TGCAGTGCTAGAGGAATAAGGACAGCCGTGAGCTCCTACAATGAGCAGTTCTTC. The encoded protein is CSARGIRTAVSSYNEQFF.

The rearrangement joins TRBV2 to TRBJ2-3; D gene ambiguous. With 3 bases removed from V and 9 bases from J, the gap between germline ends came to 10 bases. The CDR3 has 12 residues. Germline CDR1 reads SNHLY; CDR2 reads FYNNEI. The CDR3 region has the DNA TGTGCCAGCAGTGACACCCTAGACACGCAGTATTTT. It specifies CASSDTLDTQYF.

This clonotype has more than one count but fewer than ten. The DNA of the CDR3 is TGCAGTGCTCCCGGACTCGCCATAAAAGATACGCAGTATTTT. This encodes CSAPGLAIKDTQYF. The chain carries TRBV20-1 and TRBJ2-3; D perhaps matches TRBD2 (5 bases). There are 14 residues in the CDR3. V gave up 5 bases and J gave up 5 bases, with 17 bases separating them. Germline V gene data show CDR1 as DFQATT and CDR2 as SNEGSKA (reference sequence).